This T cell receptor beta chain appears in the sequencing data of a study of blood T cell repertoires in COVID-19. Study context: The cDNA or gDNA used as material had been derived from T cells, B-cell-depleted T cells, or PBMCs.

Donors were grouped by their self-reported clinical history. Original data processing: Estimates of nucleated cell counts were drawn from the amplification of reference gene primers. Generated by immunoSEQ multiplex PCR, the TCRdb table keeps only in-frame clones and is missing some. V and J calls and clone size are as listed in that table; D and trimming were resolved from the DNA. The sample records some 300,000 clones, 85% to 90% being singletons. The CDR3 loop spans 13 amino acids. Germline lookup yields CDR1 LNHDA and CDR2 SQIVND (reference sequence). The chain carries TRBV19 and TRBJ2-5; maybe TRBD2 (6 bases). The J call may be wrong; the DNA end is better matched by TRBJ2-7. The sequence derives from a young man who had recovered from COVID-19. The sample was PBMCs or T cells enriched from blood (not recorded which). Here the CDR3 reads CASSTGLPYEQYF. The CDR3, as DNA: TGTGCCAGTAGTACGGGACTCCCCTACGAGCAGTACTTC.